The 4 T cell receptor beta chains below come from one sample, sequenced in a study of blood T cell repertoires in COVID-19. TCRdb's copy holds only in-frame clones and misses some; the assay was immunoSEQ multiplex PCR. The data hold around 74,000 clones, with 70% to 90% observed a single time. Input material: peripheral blood. The receptors derive from a man aged 50-60 years with active COVID-19.

V and J are TRBV7-2 and TRBJ1-3, with D hard to call. CDR1 and CDR2 from the germline V gene are SGHTA and FQGNSA. V lost 0 bases to trimming and J lost 2 bases, with 8 bases between them. This CDR3 is built from 15 residues. The CDR3: CASSLAGATGNTIYF. Here the CDR3 DNA reads TGTGCCAGCAGCTTAGCGGGCGCAACTGGAAACACCATATATTTT.

The chain couples TRBV5-4 to TRBJ2-7; TRBD2 might be the D (6 bases). Deletions cut 4 bases from V and 3 bases from J, with 17 bases between. The CDR3 is made up of 15 amino acids. Germline values: CDR1 SGHNT, CDR2 YYREEE (reference sequence). DNA of the CDR3: TGTGCCAGCAGCCCGGACTTGGGACTTAACTACGAGCAGTACTTC. Its protein product is CASSPDLGLNYEQYF. The complete variable domain, with remaining parts taken from reference TRBV5-4 and TRBJ2-7, reads ETGVTQSPTHLIKTRGQQVTLRCSSQSGHNTVSWYQQALGQGPQFIFQYYREEENGRGNFPPRFSGLQFPNYSSELNVNALELDDSALYLCASSPDLGLNYEQYFGPGTRLTVT.

This sequence joins TRBV6-6 and TRBJ1-1; weak D call: TRBD1 (5 bases). The CDR3 is 12 amino acids. V gave up 8 bases and J gave up 5 bases, with 12 bases separating them. Germline loops: CDR1 MNHNY, CDR2 SVGAGI (reference sequence). CDR3 residues: CASRGSGTEAFF. CDR3 DNA: TGTGCCAGCCGGGGGTCGGGGACTGAAGCTTTCTTT.

The rearrangement uses TRBV6-5 and TRBJ2-7; the match to TRBD2 covers 9 bases. The CDR3 extends over 15 amino acids. Germline-derived CDR1 and CDR2 are MNHEY and SVGAGI. V lost 6 bases, J lost 5 bases, and 11 bases stayed unmatched. The CDR3 DNA follows: TGTGCCAGCAGGGCCCTAGCGGGATTAAGAAACGAGCAGTACTTC. Residues: CASRALAGLRNEQYF.